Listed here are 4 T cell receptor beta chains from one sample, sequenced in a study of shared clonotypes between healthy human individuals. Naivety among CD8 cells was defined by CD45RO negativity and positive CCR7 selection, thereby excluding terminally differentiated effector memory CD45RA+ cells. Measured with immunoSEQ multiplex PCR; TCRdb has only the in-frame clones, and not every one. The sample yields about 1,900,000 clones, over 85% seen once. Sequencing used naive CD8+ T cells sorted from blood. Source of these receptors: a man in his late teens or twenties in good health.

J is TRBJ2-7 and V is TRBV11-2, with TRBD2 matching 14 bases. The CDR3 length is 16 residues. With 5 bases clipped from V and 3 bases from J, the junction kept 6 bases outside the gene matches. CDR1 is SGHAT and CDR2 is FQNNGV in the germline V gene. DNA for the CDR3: TGTGCCAGCAGCCAAGGACTAGCGGGAGGTAACTACGAGCAGTACTTC. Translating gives CASSQGLAGGNYEQYF.

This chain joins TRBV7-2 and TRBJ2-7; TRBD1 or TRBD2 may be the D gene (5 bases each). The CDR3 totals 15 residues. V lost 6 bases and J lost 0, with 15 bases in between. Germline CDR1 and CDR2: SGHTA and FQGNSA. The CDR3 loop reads CASSYGTDSSYEQYF. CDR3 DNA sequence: TGTGCCAGCAGTTACGGGACCGACAGCTCCTACGAGCAGTACTTC.

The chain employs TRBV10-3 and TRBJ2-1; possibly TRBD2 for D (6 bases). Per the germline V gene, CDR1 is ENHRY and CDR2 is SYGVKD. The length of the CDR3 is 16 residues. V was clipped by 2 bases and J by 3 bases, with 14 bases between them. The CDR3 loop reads CAISEGGGKVYNEQFF. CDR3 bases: TGTGCCATCAGTGAGGGCGGAGGGAAGGTCTACAATGAGCAGTTCTTC.

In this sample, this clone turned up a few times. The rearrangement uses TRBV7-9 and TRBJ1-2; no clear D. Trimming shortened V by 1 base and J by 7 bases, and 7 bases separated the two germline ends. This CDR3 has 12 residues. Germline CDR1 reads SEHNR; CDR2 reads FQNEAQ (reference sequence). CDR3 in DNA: TGTGCCAGCAGCTTAGGGACCAGTGGCTACACCTTC. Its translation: CASSLGTSGYTF.